This paragraph reports one T cell receptor (beta chain). The antigen remains unidentified. J gave up 4 bases and V 2 bases, and 6 bases lay outside the gene matches. The V gene's germline CDR1 is SGHVS and CDR2 FQNEAQ. This CDR3 spans 16 amino acids. The sample belongs to a study of T cells in Graves' hyperthyroidism and ophthalmopathy. Regarding the study as a whole: Ophthalmopathy was told apart from stable hyperthyroidism by a 13 V-J model. Blood also held most thyroid clonotypes expanded beyond 0.001.

Under 3 months was the duration of disease in ophthalmopathy patients, who also had a Clinical Activity Score of at least 3 and a NOSPECS grade of at least 4. Diagnosing involved the use of clinical symptoms, serum thyroxine and TRAb, thyroid ultrasound and orbital computed tomography. From RNA transcripts, TCR beta CDR3 regions were amplified. The TCR CDR3 was amplified in a first-round RT-PCR using the HTBI primer set. TCRdb analysed the multiplex PCR reads with MiXCR anew, one entry per CDR3 protein. In the table there are about 400,000 distinct CDR3 sequences, around 13% of which are singletons.

Sequencing used blood. The receptor's source is a woman younger than 45 with Graves' ophthalmopathy. V is TRBV7-8 and J is TRBJ2-2, with 8 bases matching TRBD1. The CDR3 is CASSLLITGGTGELFF. As DNA, the CDR3 is TGTGCCAGCAGCTTATTAATCACAGGGGGCACCGGGGAGCTGTTTTTT.